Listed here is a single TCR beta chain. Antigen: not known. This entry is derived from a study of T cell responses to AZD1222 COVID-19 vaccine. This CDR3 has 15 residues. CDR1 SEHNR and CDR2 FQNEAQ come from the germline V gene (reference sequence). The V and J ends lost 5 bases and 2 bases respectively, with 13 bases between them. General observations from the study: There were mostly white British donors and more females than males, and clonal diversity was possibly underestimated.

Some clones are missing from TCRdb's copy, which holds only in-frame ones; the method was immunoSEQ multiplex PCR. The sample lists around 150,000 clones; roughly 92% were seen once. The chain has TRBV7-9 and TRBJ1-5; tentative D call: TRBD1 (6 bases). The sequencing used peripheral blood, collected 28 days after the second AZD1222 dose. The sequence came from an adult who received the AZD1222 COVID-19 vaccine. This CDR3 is CASSPPGAGNQPQHF. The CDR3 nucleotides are TGTGCCAGCAGCCCTCCGGGGGCTGGCAATCAGCCCCAGCATTTT.